This is a list of T cell receptor beta chains from one sample in a study of CD8 T cells in ankylosing spondylitis. One entry per CDR3 protein results from TCRdb running MiXCR on the 5' RACE reads. The sample consists of approximately 150,000 distinct CDR3 sequences, roughly a third of them appearing once. The sequencing input was synovial fluid, either unsorted or a sorted T cell fraction (not recorded which). Source of these receptors: a male donor with ankylosing spondylitis. CDR3s include the opening cysteine and the closing phenylalanine or tryptophan. Fields, in order: clone size, J gene, V gene, D gene, CDR3 DNA, CDR3 protein. D genes are given only for firm matches. Only some rows state a clone size, as once, few, many or a class for expanded clones.

abundance: few; j_gene: TRBJ2-2; v_gene: TRBV6-2/TRBV6-3; d_gene: -; CDR3nt: TGTGCCAGCAGACCATTATGGGCCGGGGAGCTGTTTTTT; CDR3aa: CASRPLWAGELFF
abundance: -; j_gene: TRBJ2-3; v_gene: TRBV29-1; d_gene: TRBD2; CDR3nt: TGCAGCGTTGAAGGGCTAGCGGGACTCACAGATACGCAGTATTTT; CDR3aa: CSVEGLAGLTDTQYF
abundance: once; j_gene: TRBJ1-2; v_gene: TRBV7-2; d_gene: TRBD1; CDR3nt: TGTGCCAGCAGCATAGGACAGGGGGGATTAGGTGGCTACACCTTC; CDR3aa: CASSIGQGGLGGYTF
abundance: -; j_gene: TRBJ1-4; v_gene: TRBV3-1; d_gene: TRBD1; CDR3nt: TGTGCCAGCAGCCCCAGGGACAGGGTTTCGACTAATGAAAAACTGTTTTTT; CDR3aa: CASSPRDRVSTNEKLFF
abundance: -; j_gene: TRBJ2-1; v_gene: TRBV6-1; d_gene: -; CDR3nt: TGTGCCAGCAGTCCCAACCCAGGGAATGAGCAGTTCTTC; CDR3aa: CASSPNPGNEQFF
abundance: -; j_gene: TRBJ2-2; v_gene: TRBV5-1; d_gene: -; CDR3nt: TGCGCCAGCAGAAGCGGGTTGAACACCGGGGAGCTGTTTTTT; CDR3aa: CASRSGLNTGELFF
abundance: many; j_gene: TRBJ2-3; v_gene: TRBV12-3/TRBV12-4; d_gene: TRBD2; CDR3nt: TGTGCCAGCAGTCCAAGCGGGGCTCACACAGATACGCAGTATTTT; CDR3aa: CASSPSGAHTDTQYF
abundance: few; j_gene: TRBJ2-2; v_gene: TRBV7-2; d_gene: -; CDR3nt: TGTGCCAGCAGCTTTATGGCGACATCTAACACCGGGGAGCTGTTTTTT; CDR3aa: CASSFMATSNTGELFF
abundance: -; j_gene: TRBJ2-7; v_gene: TRBV6-1; d_gene: TRBD1; CDR3nt: TGTGCCAGCAGCCGGGACAGGGTTTACGAGCAGTACTTC; CDR3aa: CASSRDRVYEQYF
abundance: few; j_gene: TRBJ2-2; v_gene: TRBV6-2/TRBV6-3; d_gene: TRBD2; CDR3nt: TGTGCCATCCGGGGACTAGCGGGAGTTCTTGCCGGGGAGCTGTTTTTT; CDR3aa: CAIRGLAGVLAGELFF
abundance: -; j_gene: TRBJ1-5; v_gene: TRBV5-5; d_gene: -; CDR3nt: TGTGCCAGCAGCTTGGCTCCGGGCGGCAATCAGCCCCAGCATTTT; CDR3aa: CASSLAPGGNQPQHF
abundance: many; j_gene: TRBJ1-6; v_gene: TRBV5-1; d_gene: -; CDR3nt: TGCGCCAGCAGCTTGGGACCAGGGGTTAGATCACCCCTCCACTTT; CDR3aa: CASSLGPGVRSPLHF
abundance: many; j_gene: TRBJ1-1; v_gene: TRBV6-1; d_gene: -; CDR3nt: TGTGCCAGCAAGGCCCAGGGCTACACTGAAGCTTTCTTT; CDR3aa: CASKAQGYTEAFF
abundance: -; j_gene: TRBJ1-1; v_gene: TRBV5-1; d_gene: -; CDR3nt: TGCGCCAGCAGCGTGACAGACCCGAACACTGAAGCTTTCTTT; CDR3aa: CASSVTDPNTEAFF
abundance: many; j_gene: TRBJ1-5; v_gene: TRBV20-1; d_gene: -; CDR3nt: TGCAGTGCTAGCCGGGGCCAGGGAAGCAATCAGCCCCAGCATTTT; CDR3aa: CSASRGQGSNQPQHF
abundance: -; j_gene: TRBJ2-1; v_gene: TRBV6-5; d_gene: TRBD2; CDR3nt: TGTGCCAGCAGTTATGGGACTAGCGGGGCGAGCTCCTACAATGAGCAGTTCTTC; CDR3aa: CASSYGTSGASSYNEQFF
abundance: -; j_gene: TRBJ2-7; v_gene: TRBV7-8; d_gene: TRBD2; CDR3nt: TGTGCCAGCAGCTCAGCAGAGACTAGCGACAACTCCTACGAGCAGTACTTC; CDR3aa: CASSSAETSDNSYEQYF